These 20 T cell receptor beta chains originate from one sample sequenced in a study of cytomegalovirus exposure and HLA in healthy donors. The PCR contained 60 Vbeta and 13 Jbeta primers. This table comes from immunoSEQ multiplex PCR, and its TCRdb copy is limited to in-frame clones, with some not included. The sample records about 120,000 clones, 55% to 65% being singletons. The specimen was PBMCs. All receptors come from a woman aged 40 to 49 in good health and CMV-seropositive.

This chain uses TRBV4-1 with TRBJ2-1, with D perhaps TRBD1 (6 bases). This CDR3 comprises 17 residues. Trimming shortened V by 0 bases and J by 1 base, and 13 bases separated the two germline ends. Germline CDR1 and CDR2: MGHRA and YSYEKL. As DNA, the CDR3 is TGCGCCAGCAGCCAAGATCAGCCAGGGGTTTCCTACAATGAGCAGTTCTTC. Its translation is CASSQDQPGVSYNEQFF.

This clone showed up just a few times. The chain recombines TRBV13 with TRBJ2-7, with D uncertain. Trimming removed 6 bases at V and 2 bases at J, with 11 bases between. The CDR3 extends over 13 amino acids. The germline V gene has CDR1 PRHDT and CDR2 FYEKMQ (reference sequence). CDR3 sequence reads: CASSSNNAYEQYF. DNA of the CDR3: TGTGCCAGCAGTTCAAACAATGCCTACGAGCAGTACTTC. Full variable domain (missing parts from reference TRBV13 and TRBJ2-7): AAGVIQSPRHLIKEKRETATLKCYPIPRHDTVYWYQQGPGQDPQFLISFYEKMQSDKGSIPDRFSAQQFSDYHSELNMSSLELGDSALYFCASSSNNAYEQYFGPGTRLTVT.

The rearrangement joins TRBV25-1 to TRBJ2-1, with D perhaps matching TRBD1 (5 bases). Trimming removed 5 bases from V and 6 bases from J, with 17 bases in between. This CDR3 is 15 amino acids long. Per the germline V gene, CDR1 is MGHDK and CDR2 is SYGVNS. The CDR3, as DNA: TGTGCCAGCAGTCGAGCTCAGGGTTGGATCAATGAGCAGTTCTTC. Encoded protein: CASSRAQGWINEQFF.

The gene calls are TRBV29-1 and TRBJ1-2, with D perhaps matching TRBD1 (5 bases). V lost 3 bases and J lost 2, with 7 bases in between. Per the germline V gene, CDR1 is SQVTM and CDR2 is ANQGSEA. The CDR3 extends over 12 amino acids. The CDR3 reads CSVDRVNYGYTF. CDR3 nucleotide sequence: TGCAGCGTTGACAGGGTAAACTATGGCTACACCTTC.

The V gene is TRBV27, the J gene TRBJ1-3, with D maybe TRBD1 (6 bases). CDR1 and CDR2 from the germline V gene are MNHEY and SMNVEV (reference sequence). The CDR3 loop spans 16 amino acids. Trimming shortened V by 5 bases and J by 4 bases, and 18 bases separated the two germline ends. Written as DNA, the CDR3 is TGTGCCAGCAGTCGATCCGGACAGCTGCTAGGAAACACCATATATTTT. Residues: CASSRSGQLLGNTIYF.

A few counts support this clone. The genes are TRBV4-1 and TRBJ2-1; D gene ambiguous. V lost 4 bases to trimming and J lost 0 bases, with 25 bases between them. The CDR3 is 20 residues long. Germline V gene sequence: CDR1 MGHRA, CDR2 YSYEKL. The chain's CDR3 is CASSLPPWRPERRSYNEQFF. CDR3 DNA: TGCGCCAGCAGCCTCCCCCCTTGGCGCCCGGAGAGGCGCTCCTACAATGAGCAGTTCTTC.

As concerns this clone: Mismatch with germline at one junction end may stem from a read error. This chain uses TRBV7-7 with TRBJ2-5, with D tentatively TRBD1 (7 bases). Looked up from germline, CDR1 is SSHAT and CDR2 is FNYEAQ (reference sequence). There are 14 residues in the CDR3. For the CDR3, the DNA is TGTGCTAGCAGCGGCGGGACAGCTCAAGAGACCCAGTACTTC. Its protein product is CASSGGTAQETQYF.

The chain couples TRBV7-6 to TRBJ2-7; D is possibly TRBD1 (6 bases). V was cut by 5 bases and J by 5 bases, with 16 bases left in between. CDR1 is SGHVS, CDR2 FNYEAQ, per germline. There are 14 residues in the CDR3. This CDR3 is CASSLTGNLDEQYF. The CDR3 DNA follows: TGTGCCAGCAGCCTCACAGGGAATCTGGACGAGCAGTACTTC.

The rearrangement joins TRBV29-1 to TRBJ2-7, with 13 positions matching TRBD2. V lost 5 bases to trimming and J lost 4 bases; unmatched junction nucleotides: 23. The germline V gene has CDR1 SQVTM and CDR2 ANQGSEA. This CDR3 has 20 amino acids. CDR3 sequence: CSVSGGVTGTSGTHGYEQYF. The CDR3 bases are TGCAGCGTTAGCGGGGGTGTAACCGGGACTAGCGGGACCCACGGTTACGAGCAGTACTTC.

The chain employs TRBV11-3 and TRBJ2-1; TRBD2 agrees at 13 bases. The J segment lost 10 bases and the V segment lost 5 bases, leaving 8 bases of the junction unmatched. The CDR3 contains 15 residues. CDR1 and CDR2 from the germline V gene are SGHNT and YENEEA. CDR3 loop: CASSGGLAGVGEQFF. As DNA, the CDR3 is TGTGCCAGCAGCGGAGGACTAGCGGGAGTTGGAGAGCAGTTCTTC.

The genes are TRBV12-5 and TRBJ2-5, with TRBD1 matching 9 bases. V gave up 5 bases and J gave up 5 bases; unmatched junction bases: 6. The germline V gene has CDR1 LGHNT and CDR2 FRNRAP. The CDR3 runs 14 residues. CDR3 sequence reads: CASGRSGQGETQYF. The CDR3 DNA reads TGTGCTAGTGGTCGATCAGGACAGGGGGAGACCCAGTACTTC.

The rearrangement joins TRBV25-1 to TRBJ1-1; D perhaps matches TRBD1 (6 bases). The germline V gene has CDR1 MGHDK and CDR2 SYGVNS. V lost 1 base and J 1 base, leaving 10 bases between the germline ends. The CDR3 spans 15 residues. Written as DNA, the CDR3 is TGTGCCAGCAGTGAATCTAACAGGGCGAACACTGAAGCTTTCTTT. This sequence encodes CASSESNRANTEAFF. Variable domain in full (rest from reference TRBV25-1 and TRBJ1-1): EADIYQTPRYLVIGTGKKITLECSQTMGHDKMYWYQQDPGMELHLIHYSYGVNSTEKGDLSSESTVSRIRTEHFPLTLESARPSHTSQYLCASSESNRANTEAFFGQGTRLTVV.

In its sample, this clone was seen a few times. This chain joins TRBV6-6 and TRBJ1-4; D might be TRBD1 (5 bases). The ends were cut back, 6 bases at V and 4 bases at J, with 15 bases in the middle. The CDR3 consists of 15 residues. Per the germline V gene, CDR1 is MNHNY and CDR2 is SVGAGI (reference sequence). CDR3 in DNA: TGTGCCAGCAGCAAATCGGGGGTTGGTAATGAAAAACTGTTTTTT. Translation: CASSKSGVGNEKLFF.

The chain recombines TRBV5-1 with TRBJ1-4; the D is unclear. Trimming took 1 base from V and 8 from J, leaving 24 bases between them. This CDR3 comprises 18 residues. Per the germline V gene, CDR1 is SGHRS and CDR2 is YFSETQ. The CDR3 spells CASSLRAGRTKAPEKLFF. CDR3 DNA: TGCGCCAGCAGCTTGCGGGCAGGACGGACTAAAGCCCCAGAAAAACTGTTTTTT.

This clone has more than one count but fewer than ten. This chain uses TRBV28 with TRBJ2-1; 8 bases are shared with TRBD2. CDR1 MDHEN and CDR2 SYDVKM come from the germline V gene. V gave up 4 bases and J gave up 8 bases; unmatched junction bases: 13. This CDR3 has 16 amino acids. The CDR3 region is CASSSGGSGSKDEQFF. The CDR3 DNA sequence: TGTGCCAGCAGTTCCGGAGGGAGCGGGAGTAAGGATGAGCAGTTCTTC. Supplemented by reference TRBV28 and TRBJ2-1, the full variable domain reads DVKVTQSSRYLVKRTGEKVFLECVQDMDHENMFWYRQDPGLGLRLIYFSYDVKMKEKGDIPEGYSVSREKKERFSLILESASTNQTSMYLCASSSGGSGSKDEQFFGPGTRLTVL.

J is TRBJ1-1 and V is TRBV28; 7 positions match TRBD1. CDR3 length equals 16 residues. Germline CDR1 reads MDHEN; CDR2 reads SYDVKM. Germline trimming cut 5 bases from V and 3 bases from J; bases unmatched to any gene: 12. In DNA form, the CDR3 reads TGTGCCAGCAGTCCCACCTTAGGGGGCAAGGACACTGAAGCTTTCTTT. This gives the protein CASSPTLGGKDTEAFF.

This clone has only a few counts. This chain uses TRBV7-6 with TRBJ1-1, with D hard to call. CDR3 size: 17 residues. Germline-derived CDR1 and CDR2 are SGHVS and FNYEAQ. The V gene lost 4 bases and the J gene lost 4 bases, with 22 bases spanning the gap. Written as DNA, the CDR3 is TGTGCCAGCAGCTCAAATGGACGCATGAGGGTCGGCACTGAAGCTTTCTTT. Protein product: CASSSNGRMRVGTEAFF. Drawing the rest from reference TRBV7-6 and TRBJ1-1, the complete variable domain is GAGVSQSPRYKVTKRGQDVALRCDPISGHVSLYWYRQALGQGPEFLTYFNYEAQQDKSGLPNDRFSAERPEGSISTLTIQRTEQRDSAMYRCASSSNGRMRVGTEAFFGQGTRLTVV.

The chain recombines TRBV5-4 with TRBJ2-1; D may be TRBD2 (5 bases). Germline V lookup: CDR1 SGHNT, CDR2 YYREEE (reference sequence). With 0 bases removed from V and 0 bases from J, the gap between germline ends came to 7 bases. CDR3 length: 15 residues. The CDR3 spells CASSLAGYSYNEQFF. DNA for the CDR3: TGTGCCAGCAGCTTGGCGGGATACTCCTACAATGAGCAGTTCTTC.

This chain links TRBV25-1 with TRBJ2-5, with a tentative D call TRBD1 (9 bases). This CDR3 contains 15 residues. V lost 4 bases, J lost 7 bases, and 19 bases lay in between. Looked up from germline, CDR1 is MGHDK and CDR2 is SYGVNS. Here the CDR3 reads CASSGTGGAGGTQYF. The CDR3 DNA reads TGTGCCAGCAGTGGAACAGGGGGCGCGGGAGGGACCCAGTACTTC.

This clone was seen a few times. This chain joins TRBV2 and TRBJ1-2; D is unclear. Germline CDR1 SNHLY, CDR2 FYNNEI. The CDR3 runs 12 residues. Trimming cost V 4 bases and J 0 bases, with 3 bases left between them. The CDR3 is CASSVANYGYTF. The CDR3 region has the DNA TGTGCCAGCAGTGTAGCTAACTATGGCTACACCTTC.